The rows below give T cell receptor beta chains drawn from one sample of a study of cytomegalovirus exposure and HLA in healthy donors. Only in-frame clones appear in the TCRdb table, and some are missing; sequencing was by immunoSEQ multiplex PCR. The table shows 210,000 or so clones, with over 75% occurring only once. The source material was PBMCs. Receptors originate from a girl aged 2 to 10 in good health and CMV-seronegative. The CDR3 runs from the conserved cysteine through the conserved F or W. D genes are given only for firm matches. The size entry is marked missing in some rows and otherwise reads once, few, many or a size class.

CDR3nt,CDR3aa,abundance,v_gene,j_gene,d_gene
TGTGCCAGCAAAGCTCTTATGAACACTGAAGCTTTCTTT,CASKALMNTEAFF,.,TRBV19,TRBJ1-1,.
TGTGCCAGTAGTATAGATCTGGAAGACTCCACGGACAGTCTATCCTATGGCTACACCTTC,CASSIDLEDSTDSLSYGYTF,.,TRBV19,TRBJ1-2,.
TGTGCCAGCAGCTTGGAACTAGCGCGGCCCTACGAGCAGTACTTC,CASSLELARPYEQYF,.,TRBV5-4,TRBJ2-7,TRBD2
TGTGCCAGCACCGACAGGAACACTGAAGCTTTCTTT,CASTDRNTEAFF,.,TRBV7-9,TRBJ1-1,.
TGTGCCAGCAGTGAGGACTTCCCCTCCTTCGCTAACTATGGCTACACCTTC,CASSEDFPSFANYGYTF,.,TRBV6-1,TRBJ1-2,.
TGTGCCAGCAGTTCCTCGGGAAGCTCCTATAATTCACCCCTCCACTTT,CASSSSGSSYNSPLHF,.,TRBV27,TRBJ1-6,.
TGTGCCAGCAGCTTGGCCCCTTATTCCGGGAACACCGGGGAGCTGTTTTTT,CASSLAPYSGNTGELFF,.,TRBV5-4,TRBJ2-2,.
TGCGCCAGCAGGTGGGACACAAACTATGGCTACACCTTC,CASRWDTNYGYTF,.,TRBV5-1,TRBJ1-2,.
TGCGCCAGCAGCTCCGGACAGATATTTAACTATGGCTACACCTTC,CASSSGQIFNYGYTF,.,TRBV5-1,TRBJ1-2,.
TGTGCCAGCAGCAGGGACAGTTCCCTCTTTGGCTACACCTTC,CASSRDSSLFGYTF,.,TRBV7-9,TRBJ1-2,TRBD1
TGTGCCAGCAGCTTAAGCAGGGTTTTTGCGTTTCTGAACACTGAAGCTTTCTTT,CASSLSRVFAFLNTEAFF,few,TRBV7-8,TRBJ1-1,.
TGCGCCAGCAGTCCCCAGGGGGCGGGCGGCTACACCTTC,CASSPQGAGGYTF,.,TRBV23-1,TRBJ1-2,TRBD1
TGCGCCAGCAGCCAAGCGGGTTTTAGCGGGAAGCTCTACGAGCAGTACTTC,CASSQAGFSGKLYEQYF,.,TRBV4-1,TRBJ2-7,TRBD2
TGCGCCAGCAGCTCAGGGGACAAACATCCAGGAGATACGCAGTATTTT,CASSSGDKHPGDTQYF,.,TRBV5-1,TRBJ2-3,.
TGTGCCAGCAGCTTAGGGCCACCGGGACAATTATTCGAGCAGTACTTC,CASSLGPPGQLFEQYF,.,TRBV11-2,TRBJ2-7,.
TGCGCCAGCAGCGGGAGCGGGACAGGGGACCAGCCCCAGCATTTT,CASSGSGTGDQPQHF,.,TRBV4-1,TRBJ1-5,TRBD1
TGCGCCAGCAGCCTAATGCCGGGAGCAACGAACACTGAAGCTTTCTTT,CASSLMPGATNTEAFF,few,TRBV4-1,TRBJ1-1,.
TGTGCCAGCAGTTTACGGGGGACTTCCTACAATGAGCAGTTCTTC,CASSLRGTSYNEQFF,.,TRBV27,TRBJ2-1,.
TGTGCCAGCAGTTACTCGAACAGTCCTAACTATGGCTACACCTTC,CASSYSNSPNYGYTF,.,TRBV6-6,TRBJ1-2,.
TGTGCCAGCAGCGTAGTAGGGCGGGGCGCCACAGATACGCAGTATTTT,CASSVVGRGATDTQYF,.,TRBV9,TRBJ2-3,.
TGTGCCGGAAGGACAGCATCTGACAATGAGCAGTTCTTC,CAGRTASDNEQFF,once,TRBV6-6,TRBJ2-1,.
TGCGCCAGCAGCTTGGCTCGTCCGGGAGGAAACACCATATATTTT,CASSLARPGGNTIYF,.,TRBV5-1,TRBJ1-3,.
TGTGCCAGCAGCCAGTCCCTCGGGGGGCTAGCGGACCTAAACTGGGATACGCAGTATTTT,CASSQSLGGLADLNWDTQYF,.,TRBV4-2,TRBJ2-3,.
TGTGCCAGCAGCCAGAGGGCTTCTACTCAAGAGACCCAGTACTTC,CASSQRASTQETQYF,.,TRBV5-4,TRBJ2-5,.
TGTGCCAGCAGCCCGGGGGGCCGGACTGAAGCTTTCTTT,CASSPGGRTEAFF,.,TRBV9,TRBJ1-1,.
TGTGCTAGTGGTCAAGGACAGGGGCTGGACATTCAGTACTTC,CASGQGQGLDIQYF,.,TRBV12-5,TRBJ2-4,TRBD1
TGCGCCAGCAGCTTGGGGGCCGGGATCGGTTACGAGCAGTACTTC,CASSLGAGIGYEQYF,.,TRBV5-1,TRBJ2-7,.
TGTGCCAGCAGCCACCCAGACACTCGGACTACTGAAGCTTTCTTT,CASSHPDTRTTEAFF,.,TRBV4-2,TRBJ1-1,.
TGTGCCAGCAGTCTAGCCCCTTCGAACACCGGGGAGCTGTTTTTT,CASSLAPSNTGELFF,.,TRBV11-3,TRBJ2-2,.
TGTGCCAGCAGCGGGGGGAGCCAGCCCCAGCATTTT,CASSGGSQPQHF,.,TRBV5-6,TRBJ1-5,.
TGTGCCAGTACCAGGGGGCAGGAACAGCCCCAGCATTTT,CASTRGQEQPQHF,.,TRBV6-1,TRBJ1-5,TRBD1
TGTGCCAGCAGCTTTCGTCGGGGAGAGACCCAGTACTTC,CASSFRRGETQYF,.,TRBV7-7,TRBJ2-5,.
TGCGCCAGCAGCAGGGGACTAGCGGGGGGTCAAGTCTACGAGCAGTACTTC,CASSRGLAGGQVYEQYF,.,TRBV5-1,TRBJ2-7,TRBD2
TGTGCCACCAGCAGGCCTCCAGGGGGATTAGGTGGCAACACCTTC,CATSRPPGGLGGNTF,.,TRBV15,TRBJ1-2,TRBD1
TGTGCCAGCAGCTTAGCGGCAGGGCGGGGTGAAAAACTGTTTTTT,CASSLAAGRGEKLFF,.,TRBV11-2,TRBJ1-4,.
TGCGCCAGCGGCACAGGGCCTAATTCACCCCTCCACTTT,CASGTGPNSPLHF,.,TRBV5-1,TRBJ1-6,.
TGTGCCAGCAGTTTACCGGGACTAGACCTTCTTTCCAATGAGCAGTTCTTC,CASSLPGLDLLSNEQFF,.,TRBV28,TRBJ2-1,TRBD2
TGCGCCAGCAGCTCTAGGGGAATCAGAGCCATAAGCGCGAACACCGGGGAGCTGTTTTTT,CASSSRGIRAISANTGELFF,few,TRBV5-1,TRBJ2-2,.
TGTGCCAGCAGCTTCCCCCCCGCCCCGGGGAGAGCTTTCTTT,CASSFPPAPGRAFF,few,TRBV7-8,TRBJ1-1,.
TGTGCCAGCAGCCCACAGGGAGAGACTGAAGCTTTCTTT,CASSPQGETEAFF,.,TRBV14,TRBJ1-1,.